Following are 12 T cell receptor beta chains from one sample sequenced in a study of shared clonotypes between healthy human individuals. Profiled with immunoSEQ multiplex PCR; TCRdb holds only in-frame clones, not every one. The sample has roughly 2.6 million clones, 85% to 95% seen once. Sequencing was carried out using naive CD4+ T cells sorted from blood. Regarding subset: CD45RA+ positively selected. These receptors all stem from a man aged 18-30 years in good health.

The rearrangement uses TRBV5-1 and TRBJ2-7; no firm D call. Germline assignment: CDR1 SGHRS and CDR2 YFSETQ. Trimming took 2 bases from V and 3 from J, leaving 15 bases between them. This CDR3 comprises 15 residues. The CDR3 region has the DNA TGCGCCAGCAGCTTCACGACGGCCTCAAACTACGAGCAGTACTTC. It yields the protein CASSFTTASNYEQYF. The full variable domain, in which reference TRBV5-1 and TRBJ2-7 provide the parts outside the CDR3, is KAGVTQTPRYLIKTRGQQVTLSCSPISGHRSVSWYQQTPGQGLQFLFEYFSETQRNKGNFPGRFSGRQFSNSRSEMNVSTLELGDSALYLCASSFTTASNYEQYFGPGTRLTVT.

The genes are TRBV9 and TRBJ2-1; 8 positions match TRBD2. Germline values: CDR1 SGDLS, CDR2 YYNGEE. There are 15 residues in the CDR3. The trim removed 3 bases at V and 6 bases at J, leaving 8 bases unmatched. The CDR3 DNA reads TGTGCCAGCAGCGCGGGACTAGGTCTCGGCAATGAGCAGTTCTTC. This sequence encodes CASSAGLGLGNEQFF. The complete variable domain, with remaining parts taken from reference TRBV9 and TRBJ2-1, reads DSGVTQTPKHLITATGQRVTLRCSPRSGDLSVYWYQQSLDQGLQFLIQYYNGEERAKGNILERFSAQQFPDLHSELNLSSLELGDSALYFCASSAGLGLGNEQFFGPGTRLTVL.

As concerns this clone: A read error may produce the germline difference seen at one junction end. The V gene is TRBV7-7, the J gene TRBJ2-2, with D unclear. The CDR3 contains 17 residues. Germline V gene data show CDR1 as SSHAT and CDR2 as FNYEAQ (reference sequence). The CDR3 spells CASSFNFAALGTGELFF. CDR3 nucleotides: TGTGCTAGCAGCTTTAATTTCGCAGCCCTGGGCACCGGGGAGCTGTTTTTT.

The gene calls are TRBV10-3 and TRBJ2-1; D is perhaps TRBD1 (6 bases). Trimming stripped 10 bases from V and 2 bases from J, with 12 bases between. Germline V lookup: CDR1 ENHRY, CDR2 SYGVKD. CDR3 length equals 13 residues. Here the CDR3 reads CASRGGAYNEQFF. CDR3 DNA: TGTGCCAGCAGGGGTGGAGCCTACAATGAGCAGTTCTTC.

The chain couples TRBV29-1 to TRBJ1-1, with D possibly matching TRBD1 (6 bases). The V gene lost 3 bases and the J gene lost 1 base, with 15 bases spanning the gap. Germline CDR1 is SQVTM and CDR2 is ANQGSEA. There are 15 residues in the CDR3. This CDR3 is CSVEGRGGGNTEAFF. CDR3 in DNA: TGCAGCGTTGAGGGTAGGGGAGGGGGGAACACTGAAGCTTTCTTT.

CDR3 region: CASSEVPTGELFF. The CDR3 nucleotides are TGTGCCAGCAGTGAAGTCCCCACCGGGGAGCTGTTTTTT. The chain employs TRBV6-1 and TRBJ2-2, with D hard to call. The V end lost 1 base, the J end lost 4 bases, and 4 bases lay between the germline ends. The length of the CDR3 is 13 residues. Germline-derived CDR1 and CDR2 are MNHNS and SASEGT.

With regard to this clone: Other DNA sequences in this sample translate to the same CDR3. The J gene is TRBJ2-7, the V gene TRBV10-3, with 9 nucleotides matching TRBD1. Germline CDR1 and CDR2: ENHRY and SYGVKD. The CDR3 runs to 14 residues. V shed 3 bases, J shed 2 bases, and the junction held 2 bases outside the gene matches. CDR3 amino acids: CAISEWDRAYEQYF. The DNA for the CDR3 is TGTGCCATCAGTGAATGGGACAGGGCCTACGAGCAGTACTTC.

The V gene is TRBV5-4, the J gene TRBJ2-1; D is tentatively TRBD1 or TRBD2 (6 bases each). This CDR3 has 14 amino acids. Trimming stripped 0 bases from V and 9 bases from J, with 13 bases between. The germline gives CDR1 SGHNT, CDR2 YYREEE (reference sequence). DNA for the CDR3: TGTGCCAGCAGCTTGGAAGTGGGGGGCGCTGAGCAGTTCTTC. Its protein is CASSLEVGGAEQFF.

The chain recombines TRBV10-3 with TRBJ1-2; 7 nucleotides agree with TRBD1. V trimming: 4 bases; J trimming: 6 bases; junction bases outside the gene matches: 5. The CDR3 has 13 amino acids. Looked up from germline, CDR1 is ENHRY and CDR2 is SYGVKD. CDR3 loop: CAISGQGVDGYTF. The CDR3 DNA reads TGTGCCATCAGTGGGCAGGGGGTAGATGGCTACACCTTC.

The chain recombines TRBV18 with TRBJ1-3; 7 nucleotides line up with TRBD1. After removal of 0 bases from V and 7 bases from J, the junction contained 6 bases not matched to a gene. The CDR3 totals 15 residues. Germline CDR1 KGHSH, CDR2 LQKENI. The CDR3 bases are TGTGCCAGCTCACCACCGGCATCACAGGGGAACACCATATATTTT. This gives the protein CASSPPASQGNTIYF.

J is TRBJ1-6 and V is TRBV7-2; unclear D gene. CDR1 and CDR2 from the germline V gene are SGHTA and FQGNSA. The CDR3 is 15 residues long. V shed 6 bases and J shed 7 bases, with 16 bases lying between them. The CDR3 bases are TGTGCCAGCAGTCCGATTGGCGGAGGCAATTCACCCCTCCACTTT. This sequence encodes CASSPIGGGNSPLHF.

The gene calls are TRBV19 and TRBJ2-1, with 9 positions matching TRBD2. V lost 2 bases and J lost 2; bases outside the gene matches: 4. Per germline, CDR1 LNHDA and CDR2 SQIVND (reference sequence). This CDR3 has 16 residues. CDR3 nucleotides: TGTGCCAGTAGTATATCGACTAGCGGCACCTACAATGAGCAGTTCTTC. This gives the protein CASSISTSGTYNEQFF.